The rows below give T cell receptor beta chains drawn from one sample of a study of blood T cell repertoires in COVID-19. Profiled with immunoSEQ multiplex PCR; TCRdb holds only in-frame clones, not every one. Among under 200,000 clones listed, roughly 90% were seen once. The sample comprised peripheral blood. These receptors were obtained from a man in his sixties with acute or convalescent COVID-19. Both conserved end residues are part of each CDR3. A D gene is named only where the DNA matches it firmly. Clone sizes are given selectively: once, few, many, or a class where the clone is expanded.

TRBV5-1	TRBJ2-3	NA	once	TGCGCCAGCAGCTTATGGACAGAAACAGATACGCAGTATTTT	CASSLWTETDTQYF
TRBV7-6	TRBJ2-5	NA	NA	TGTGCCAGCAGCTTAGCGCTTCAGGGAGGAGAGACCCAGTACTTC	CASSLALQGGETQYF
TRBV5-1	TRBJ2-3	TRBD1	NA	TGCGCCAGCAGCCAAGGGACAGGGGGGGATACGCAGTATTTT	CASSQGTGGDTQYF
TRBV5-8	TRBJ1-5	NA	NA	TGTGCCAGCAGCTTCAGGGGTTTCAATCAGCCCCAGCATTTT	CASSFRGFNQPQHF
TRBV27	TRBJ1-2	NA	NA	TGTGCCAGCAGTTTCTCCCGACAGCCTAACTATGGCTACACCTTC	CASSFSRQPNYGYTF
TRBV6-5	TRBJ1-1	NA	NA	TGTGCCAGCAGTTACACAAGGACTCGTCTTGAAGCTTTCTTT	CASSYTRTRLEAFF
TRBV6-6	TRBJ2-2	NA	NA	TGTGCCAGCAGCCCCGGCGAGCGAGGCACCGGGGAGCTGTTTTTT	CASSPGERGTGELFF
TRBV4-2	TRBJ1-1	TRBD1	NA	TGTGCCAGCAGCCAAGAACAGGGGGCGAACACTGAAGCTTTCTTT	CASSQEQGANTEAFF
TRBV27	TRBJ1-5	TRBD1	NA	TGTGCCAGCAGTTTACGAAACCCCGGGACAGTGAGCAATCAGCCCCAGCATTTT	CASSLRNPGTVSNQPQHF
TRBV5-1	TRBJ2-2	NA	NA	TGCGCCAGCAGCATTCTTTTGAACACCGGGGAGCTGTTTTTT	CASSILLNTGELFF
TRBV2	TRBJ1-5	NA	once	TGTGCCAGCAGTGAATTGGGGACAACGAATCAGCCCCAGCATTTT	CASSELGTTNQPQHF
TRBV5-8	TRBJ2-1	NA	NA	TGTGCCAGCAGCCCTGGGCAGCGACTGGGGGGCAATGAGCAGTTCTTC	CASSPGQRLGGNEQFF
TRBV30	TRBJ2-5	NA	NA	TGTGCCTGGAGTGTACCGGGAGTCATGGAGACCCAGTACTTC	CAWSVPGVMETQYF
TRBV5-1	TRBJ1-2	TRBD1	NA	TGCGCCAGCACCCCAACAGGAGGGGGCGGCAGCTATGGCTACACCTTC	CASTPTGGGGSYGYTF
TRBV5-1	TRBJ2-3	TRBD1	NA	TGCGCCAGCAGCTTCACAGGGGTGACCACAGATACGCAGTATTTT	CASSFTGVTTDTQYF
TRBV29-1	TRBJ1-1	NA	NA	TGCAGCGTAGTAATCCCTCCTATGAACACTGAAGCTTTCTTT	CSVVIPPMNTEAFF
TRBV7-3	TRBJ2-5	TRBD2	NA	TGTGCCAGCAGCGCTAGCGGGAGCGAGACCCAGTACTTC	CASSASGSETQYF
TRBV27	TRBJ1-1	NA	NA	TGTGCCAGCAGTTTATGGGTTAGCGGGACTGAAGCTTTCTTT	CASSLWVSGTEAFF
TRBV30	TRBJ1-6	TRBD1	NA	TGTGCCTGGACGGGGACAGGGGGCGCGAAATATTCACCCCTCCACTTT	CAWTGTGGAKYSPLHF
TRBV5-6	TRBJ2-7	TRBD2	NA	TGTGCCAGCAGCTTGGTGACTAGCGGGAGGGCAGGGTACGAGCAGTACTTC	CASSLVTSGRAGYEQYF
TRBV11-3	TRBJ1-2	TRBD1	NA	TGTGCCAGCAGACCGGGACAGGGGGACTATGGCTACACCTTC	CASRPGQGDYGYTF
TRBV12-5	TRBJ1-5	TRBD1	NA	TGTGCTAGTGGTTTGGACCGGACAGGTTATAGCAATCAGCCCCAGCATTTT	CASGLDRTGYSNQPQHF
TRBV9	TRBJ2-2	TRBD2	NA	TGTGCCAGCAGCGTACCGGCTAGCGGGGGGAACACCGGGGAGCTGTTTTTT	CASSVPASGGNTGELFF
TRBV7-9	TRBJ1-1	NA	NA	TGTGCCAGCAGCTTATTGCAGGGGATCGGAAACACTGAAGCTTTCTTT	CASSLLQGIGNTEAFF